This TCR beta chain is from a study of blood T cells in healthy people across ages. Whole-study results and caveats: Diversity was estimated from one million T cells, and these estimates were considered underestimates. Naive CD4+ cells and diversity were both higher in long-lived donors than in aged donors. Per-million-T-cell TCR beta diversity fell roughly linearly with age.

PCR was performed a second time for about 7 to 11 cycles using a sample-barcoded 5' primer and a J-beta primer mix. A template-switch adaptor with 12 random nucleotides tagged each cDNA molecule. In TCRdb, the 5' RACE reads were re-called with MiXCR into one record per CDR3 protein. The sample carries 1.4 million or so distinct CDR3 sequences, approximately 43% recorded once. This clonotype was counted only a few times. Its antigen is not known. The V gene's germline CDR1 is MGHRA and CDR2 YSYEKL. CDR3 size: 16 residues. The V gene lost 0 bases and the J gene lost 2 bases, with 12 bases spanning the gap.

The chain links TRBV4-1 to TRBJ2-3; D call uncertain. Sequences were obtained from blood. The source is a woman aged 18-29 years in good health. The DNA for the CDR3 is TGCGCCAGCAGCCAAGATCTTACGGGCCCCACAGATACGCAGTATTTT. It is translated as CASSQDLTGPTDTQYF.